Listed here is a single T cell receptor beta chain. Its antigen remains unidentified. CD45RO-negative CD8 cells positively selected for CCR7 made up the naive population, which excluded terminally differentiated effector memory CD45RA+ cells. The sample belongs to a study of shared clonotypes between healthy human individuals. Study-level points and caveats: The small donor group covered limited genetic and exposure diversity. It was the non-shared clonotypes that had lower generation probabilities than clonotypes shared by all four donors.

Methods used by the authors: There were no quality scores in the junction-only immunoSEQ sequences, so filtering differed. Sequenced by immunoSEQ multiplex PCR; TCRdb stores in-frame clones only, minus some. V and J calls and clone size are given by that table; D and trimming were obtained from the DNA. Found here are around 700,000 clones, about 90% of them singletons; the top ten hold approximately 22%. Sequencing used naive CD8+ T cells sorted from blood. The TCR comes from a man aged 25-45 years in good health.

CDR3 nucleotides: TGTGCCAGCAGCCAAGGATTTGGGACTACCGGGACGCAAGACATGGAGGAGCAGTTCTTC. Its translation: CASSQGFGTTGTQDMEEQFF. The rearrangement joins TRBV14 to TRBJ2-1; the match to TRBD2 covers 7 bases. The CDR3 length is 20 residues. The junction had 25 bases not matched to a gene; V was cut back by 1 base and J by 10 bases. Germline values: CDR1 SGHDN, CDR2 FVKESK.